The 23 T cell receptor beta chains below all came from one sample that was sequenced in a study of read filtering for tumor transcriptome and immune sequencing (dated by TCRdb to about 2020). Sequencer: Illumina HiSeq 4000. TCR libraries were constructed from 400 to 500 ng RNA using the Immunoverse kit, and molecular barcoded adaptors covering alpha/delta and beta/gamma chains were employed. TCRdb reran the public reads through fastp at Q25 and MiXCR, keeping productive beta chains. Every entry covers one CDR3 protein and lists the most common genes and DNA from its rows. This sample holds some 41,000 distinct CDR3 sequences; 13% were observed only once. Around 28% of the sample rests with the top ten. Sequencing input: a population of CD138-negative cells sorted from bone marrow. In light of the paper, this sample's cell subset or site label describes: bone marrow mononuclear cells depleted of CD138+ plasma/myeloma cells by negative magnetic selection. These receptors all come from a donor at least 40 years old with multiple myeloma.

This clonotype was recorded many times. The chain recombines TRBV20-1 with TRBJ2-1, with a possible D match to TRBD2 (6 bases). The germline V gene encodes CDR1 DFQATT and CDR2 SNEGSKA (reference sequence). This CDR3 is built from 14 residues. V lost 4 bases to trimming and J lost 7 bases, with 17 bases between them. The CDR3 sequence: CSAIREVINNEQFF. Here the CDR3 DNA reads TGCAGTGCTATCAGGGAGGTTATCAATAATGAGCAGTTCTTC.

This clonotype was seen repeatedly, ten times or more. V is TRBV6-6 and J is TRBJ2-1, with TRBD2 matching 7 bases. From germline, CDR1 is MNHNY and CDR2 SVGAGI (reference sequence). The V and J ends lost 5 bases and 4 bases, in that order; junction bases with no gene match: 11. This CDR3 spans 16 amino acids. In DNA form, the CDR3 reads TGTGCCAGCAGTGTGCCTTTGGGGGGGGGTTACAATGAGCAGTTCTTC. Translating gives CASSVPLGGGYNEQFF.

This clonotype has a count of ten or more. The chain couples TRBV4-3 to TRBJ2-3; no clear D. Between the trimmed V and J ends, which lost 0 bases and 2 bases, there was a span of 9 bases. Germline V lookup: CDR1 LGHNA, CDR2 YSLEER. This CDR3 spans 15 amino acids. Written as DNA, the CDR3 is TGCGCCAGCAGCCAAGATGCGGTTCCCACAGATACGCAGTATTTT. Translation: CASSQDAVPTDTQYF.

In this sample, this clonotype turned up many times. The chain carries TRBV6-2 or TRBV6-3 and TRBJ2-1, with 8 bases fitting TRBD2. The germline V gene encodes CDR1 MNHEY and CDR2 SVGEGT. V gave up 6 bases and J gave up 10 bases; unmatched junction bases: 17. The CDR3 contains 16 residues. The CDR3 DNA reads TGTGCCAGCAGCCGCCGGAGCGGGAGATTCGGAAGCGAGCAGTTCTTC. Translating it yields CASSRRSGRFGSEQFF.

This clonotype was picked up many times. The CDR3 loop reads CASTPDAKLAGGPNQETQYF. The CDR3 bases are TGTGCCAGCACCCCCGACGCAAAACTAGCGGGAGGGCCAAACCAAGAGACCCAGTACTTC. This chain connects TRBV6-5 to TRBJ2-5; TRBD2 matches at 13 bases. V was pared by 7 bases and J by 0 bases, with 17 bases of the junction left unmatched. CDR1 is MNHEY, CDR2 SVGAGI, per germline. This CDR3 is built from 20 residues.

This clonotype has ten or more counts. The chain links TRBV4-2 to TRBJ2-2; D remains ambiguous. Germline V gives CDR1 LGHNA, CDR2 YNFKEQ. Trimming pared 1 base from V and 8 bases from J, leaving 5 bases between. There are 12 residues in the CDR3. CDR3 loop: CASSQGQGELFF. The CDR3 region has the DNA TGTGCCAGCAGCCAAGGTCAGGGGGAGCTGTTTTTT.

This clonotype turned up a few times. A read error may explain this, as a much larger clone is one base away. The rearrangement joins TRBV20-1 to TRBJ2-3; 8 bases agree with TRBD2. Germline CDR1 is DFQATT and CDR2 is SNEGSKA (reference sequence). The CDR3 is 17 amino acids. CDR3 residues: CSAEGSLAGGLTDTLYF. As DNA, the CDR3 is TGCAGTGCCGAAGGTTCTCTTGCGGGAGGACTCACAGATACGCTGTATTTT.

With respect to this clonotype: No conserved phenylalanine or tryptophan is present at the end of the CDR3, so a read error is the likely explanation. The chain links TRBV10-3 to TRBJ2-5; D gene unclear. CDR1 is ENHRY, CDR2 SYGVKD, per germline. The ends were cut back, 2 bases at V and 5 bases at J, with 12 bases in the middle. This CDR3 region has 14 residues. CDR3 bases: TGTGCCATCAGTGAGAGTACAGCGCCCGAGACCCAGTACTCC. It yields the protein CAISESTAPETQYS.

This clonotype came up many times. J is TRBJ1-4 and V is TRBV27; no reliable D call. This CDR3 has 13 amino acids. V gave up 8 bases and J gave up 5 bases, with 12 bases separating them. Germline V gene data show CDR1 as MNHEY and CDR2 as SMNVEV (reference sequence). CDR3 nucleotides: TGTGCCAGCTCCGGGTCCAGGAATGAAAAACTGTTTTTT. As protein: CASSGSRNEKLFF.

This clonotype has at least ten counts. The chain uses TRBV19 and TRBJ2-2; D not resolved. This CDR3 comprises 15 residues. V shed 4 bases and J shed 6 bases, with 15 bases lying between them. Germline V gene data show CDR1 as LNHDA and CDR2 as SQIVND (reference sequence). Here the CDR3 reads CASSKYSAGAGELFF. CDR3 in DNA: TGTGCCAGTAGTAAATATTCCGCCGGAGCCGGGGAGCTGTTTTTT.

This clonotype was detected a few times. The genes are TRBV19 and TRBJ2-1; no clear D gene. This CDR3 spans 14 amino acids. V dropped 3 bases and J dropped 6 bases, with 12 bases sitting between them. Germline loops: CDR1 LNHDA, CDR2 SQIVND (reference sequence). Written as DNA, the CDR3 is TGTGCCAGTAGTATTGGCCCCGGCCTCAATGAGCAGTTCTTC. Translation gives CASSIGPGLNEQFF. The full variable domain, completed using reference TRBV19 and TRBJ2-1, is DGGITQSPKYLFRKEGQNVTLSCEQNLNHDAMYWYRQDPGQGLRLIYYSQIVNDFQKGDIAEGYSVSREKKESFPLTVTSAQKNPTAFYLCASSIGPGLNEQFFGPGTRLTVL.

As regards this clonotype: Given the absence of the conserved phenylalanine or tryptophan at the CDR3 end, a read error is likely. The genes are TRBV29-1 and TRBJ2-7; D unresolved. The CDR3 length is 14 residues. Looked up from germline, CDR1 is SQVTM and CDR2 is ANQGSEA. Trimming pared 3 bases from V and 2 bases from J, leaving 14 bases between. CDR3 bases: TGCAGCGTTGAGATCGTCGATCAAACCTACGAGCAGTACCTC. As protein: CSVEIVDQTYEQYL.

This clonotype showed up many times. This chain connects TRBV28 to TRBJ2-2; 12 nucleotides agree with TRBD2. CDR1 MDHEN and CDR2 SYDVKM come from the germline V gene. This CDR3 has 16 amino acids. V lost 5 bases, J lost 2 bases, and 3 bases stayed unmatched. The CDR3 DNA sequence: TGTGCCAGCAGTATACTAGCGGGAGGCAACACCGGGGAGCTGTTTTTT. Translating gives CASSILAGGNTGELFF.

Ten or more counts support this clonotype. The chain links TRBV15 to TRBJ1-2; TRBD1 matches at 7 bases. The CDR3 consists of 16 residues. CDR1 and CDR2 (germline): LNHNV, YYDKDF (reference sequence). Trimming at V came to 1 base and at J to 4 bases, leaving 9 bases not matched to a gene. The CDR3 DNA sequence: TGTGCCACCAGCAGAGCCCTAATACAGGGGACCTATGGCTACACCTTC. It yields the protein CATSRALIQGTYGYTF. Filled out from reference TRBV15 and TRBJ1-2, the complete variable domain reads DAMVIQNPRYQVTQFGKPVTLSCSQTLNHNVMYWYQQKSSQAPKLLFHYYDKDFNNEADTPDNFQSRRPNTSFCFLDIRSPGLGDTAMYLCATSRALIQGTYGYTFGSGTRLTVV.

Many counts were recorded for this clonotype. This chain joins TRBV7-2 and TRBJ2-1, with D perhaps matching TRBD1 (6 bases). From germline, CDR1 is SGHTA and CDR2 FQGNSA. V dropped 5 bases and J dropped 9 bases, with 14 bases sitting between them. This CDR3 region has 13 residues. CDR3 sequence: CASSPEGVGEQFF. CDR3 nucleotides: TGTGCCAGCAGCCCAGAGGGGGTCGGTGAGCAGTTCTTC.

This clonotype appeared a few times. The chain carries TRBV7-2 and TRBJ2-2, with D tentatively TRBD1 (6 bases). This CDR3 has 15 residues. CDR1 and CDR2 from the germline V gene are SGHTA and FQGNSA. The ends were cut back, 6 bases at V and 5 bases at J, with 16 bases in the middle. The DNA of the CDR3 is TGTGCCAGCAGTTTTCAGGGGCCGGGGACCGGGGAGCTGTTTTTT. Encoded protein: CASSFQGPGTGELFF. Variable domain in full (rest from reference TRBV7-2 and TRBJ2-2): GAGVSQSPSNKVTEKGKDVELRCDPISGHTALYWYRQSLGQGLEFLIYFQGNSAPDKSGLPSDRFSAERTGGSVSTLTIQRTQQEDSAVYLCASSFQGPGTGELFFGEGSRLTVL.

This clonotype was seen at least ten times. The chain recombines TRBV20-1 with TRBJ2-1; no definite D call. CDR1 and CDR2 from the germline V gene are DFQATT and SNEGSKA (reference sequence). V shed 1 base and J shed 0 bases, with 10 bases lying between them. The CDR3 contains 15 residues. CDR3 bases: TGCAGTGCTAGAGTGGGTAGTAACTCCTACAATGAGCAGTTCTTC. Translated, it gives CSARVGSNSYNEQFF.

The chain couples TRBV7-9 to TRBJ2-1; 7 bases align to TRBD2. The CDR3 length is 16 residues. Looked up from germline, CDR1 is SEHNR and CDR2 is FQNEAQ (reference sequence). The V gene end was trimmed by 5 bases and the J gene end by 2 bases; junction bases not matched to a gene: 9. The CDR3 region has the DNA TGTGCCAGCAGCCTCTCTAGCGGTTCCCCCTACAATGAGCAGTTCTTC. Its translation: CASSLSSGSPYNEQFF.

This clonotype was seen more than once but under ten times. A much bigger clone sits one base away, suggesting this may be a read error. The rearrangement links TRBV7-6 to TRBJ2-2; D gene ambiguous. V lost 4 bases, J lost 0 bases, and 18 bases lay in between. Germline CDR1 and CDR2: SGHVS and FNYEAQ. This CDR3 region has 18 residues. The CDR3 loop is CASSSPADATANTGELFF. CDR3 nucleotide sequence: TGTGCCAGCAGCTCCCCCGCGGACGCAACAGCGAACACCGGGGAGCTGTTTTTT. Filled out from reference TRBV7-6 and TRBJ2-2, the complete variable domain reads GAGVSQSPRYKVTKRGQDVALRCDPISGHVSLYWYRQALGQGPEFLTYFNYEAQQDKSGLPNDRFSAERPEGSISTLTIQRTEQRDSAMYRCASSSPADATANTGELFFGEGSRLTVL.

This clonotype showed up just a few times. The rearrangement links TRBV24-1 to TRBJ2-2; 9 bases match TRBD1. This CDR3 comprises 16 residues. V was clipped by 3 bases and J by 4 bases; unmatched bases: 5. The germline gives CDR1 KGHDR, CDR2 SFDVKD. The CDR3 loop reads CATSDPGQGSTGELFF. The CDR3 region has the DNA TGTGCCACCAGTGATCCGGGACAGGGAAGCACCGGGGAGCTGTTTTTT.

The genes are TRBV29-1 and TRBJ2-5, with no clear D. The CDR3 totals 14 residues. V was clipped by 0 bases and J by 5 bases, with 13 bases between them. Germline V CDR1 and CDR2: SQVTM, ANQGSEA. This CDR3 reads CSVEDRKERETQYF. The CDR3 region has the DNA TGCAGCGTTGAAGATAGGAAGGAGCGTGAGACCCAGTACTTC. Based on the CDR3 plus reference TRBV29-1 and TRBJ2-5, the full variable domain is SAVISQKPSRDICQRGTSLTIQCQVDSQVTMMFWYRQQPGQSLTLIATANQGSEATYESGFVIDKFPISRPNLTFSTLTVSNMSPEDSSIYLCSVEDRKERETQYFGPGTRLLVL.

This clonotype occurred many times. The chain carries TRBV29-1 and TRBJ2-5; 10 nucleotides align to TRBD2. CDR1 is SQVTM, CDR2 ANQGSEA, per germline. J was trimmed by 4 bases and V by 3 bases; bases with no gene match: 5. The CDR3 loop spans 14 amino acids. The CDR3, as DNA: TGCAGCGTTGATCTAGCGGGAGAGGGAGAGACCCAGTACTTC. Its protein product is CSVDLAGEGETQYF.

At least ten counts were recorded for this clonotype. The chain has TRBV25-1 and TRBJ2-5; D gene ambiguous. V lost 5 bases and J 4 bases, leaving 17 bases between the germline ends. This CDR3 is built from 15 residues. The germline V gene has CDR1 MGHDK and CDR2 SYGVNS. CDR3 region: CASSIRVGIRETQYF. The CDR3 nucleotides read TGTGCCAGCAGTATACGCGTGGGGATCCGAGAGACCCAGTACTTC.